Listed below are T cell receptor beta chains from one sample, sequenced in a study of T-cell memory formation after mild COVID-19. TCRdb recomputed calls from the 5' RACE reads with MiXCR, one row per CDR3 protein. The profile covers about 560,000 distinct CDR3 sequences, with roughly 17% appearing a single time and around 8.1% taken by the ten largest. Sample: PBMCs or a T cell subset sorted from them (not recorded which). The origin of the receptors is an adult woman who had mild COVID-19 (a few samples of this study predate the infection). Cell type and time point are not known. Both conserved end residues are part of each CDR3. D genes are given only for firm matches. Part of the rows lack a size; the others show once, few, many or a class for expanded clones.

d_gene	j_gene	v_gene	abundance	CDR3aa	CDR3nt
-	TRBJ1-2	TRBV29-1	-	CSVDVPKMVFCGYTF	TGCAGCGTTGATGTCCCCAAGATGGTGTTTTGTGGCTACACCTTC
-	TRBJ1-2	TRBV5-1	-	CASSLNGQGAETF	TGCGCCAGCAGCTTGAATGGTCAGGGAGCGGAGACCTTC
-	TRBJ1-6	TRBV6-5	-	CASRTTYSPLHF	TGTGCCAGCAGAACTACCTATTCACCCCTCCACTTT
-	TRBJ2-7	TRBV24-1	few	CATSDADSYEQYF	TGTGCCACCAGTGATGCGGACAGCTACGAGCAGTACTTC
-	TRBJ1-1	TRBV12-3/TRBV12-4	many	CASSLASHRANTEAFF	TGTGCCAGCAGTTTAGCGTCCCACCGGGCCAACACTGAAGCTTTCTTT
-	TRBJ2-7	TRBV6-1	-	CASSEAQTAGYEQYF	TGTGCCAGCAGTGAAGCACAGACGGCGGGTTACGAGCAGTACTTC
-	TRBJ1-2	TRBV19	-	CASSGRGMTNYGYTF	TGTGCCAGTAGCGGCCGGGGGATGACTAACTATGGCTACACCTTC
TRBD2	TRBJ2-7	TRBV9	-	CASSVAIAGQQYF	TGTGCCAGCAGCGTAGCGATAGCGGGCCAGCAGTACTTC
TRBD2	TRBJ2-7	TRBV7-9	-	CASSLKERGSYEQYF	TGTGCCAGCAGCTTAAAGGAGCGGGGCTCCTACGAGCAGTACTTC
-	TRBJ1-1	TRBV25-1	few	CASSDHGEGTEAFF	TGTGCCAGCAGTGATCATGGAGAGGGCACTGAAGCTTTCTTT
-	TRBJ1-1	TRBV6-6	-	CASSPPRDRDTEAFF	TGTGCCAGCAGTCCCCCTCGGGATCGGGACACTGAAGCTTTCTTT
-	TRBJ1-6	TRBV12-3/TRBV12-4	few	CASSLGLGGTYNSPLHF	TGTGCCAGCAGTTTAGGTCTGGGAGGAACATATAATTCACCCCTCCACTTT
-	TRBJ1-4	TRBV7-9	-	CASSIRIQDEKLFF	TGTGCCAGCAGCATCCGGATCCAAGATGAAAAACTGTTTTTT
-	TRBJ1-1	TRBV7-2	-	CASSPKPAWIGTEAFF	TGTGCCAGCAGCCCGAAGCCGGCATGGATTGGGACTGAAGCTTTCTTT
TRBD1	TRBJ2-1	TRBV18	few	CASSPLQGADGNEQFF	TGTGCCAGCTCACCACTTCAGGGGGCCGATGGGAATGAGCAGTTCTTC
-	TRBJ1-2	TRBV7-2	-	CASSRSQGRGFGYGYTF	TGTGCCAGCAGCCGCTCTCAGGGACGGGGGTTTGGCTATGGCTACACCTTC
-	TRBJ1-5	TRBV12-3/TRBV12-4	many	CASSLGRGDQPQHF	TGTGCCAGCAGTTTGGGGCGTGGGGATCAGCCCCAGCATTTT
TRBD1	TRBJ1-1	TRBV7-3	-	CASSRLGTGALGVINTEAFF	TGTGCCAGCAGCCGACTCGGGACAGGGGCCCTAGGGGTAATAAACACTGAAGCTTTCTTT